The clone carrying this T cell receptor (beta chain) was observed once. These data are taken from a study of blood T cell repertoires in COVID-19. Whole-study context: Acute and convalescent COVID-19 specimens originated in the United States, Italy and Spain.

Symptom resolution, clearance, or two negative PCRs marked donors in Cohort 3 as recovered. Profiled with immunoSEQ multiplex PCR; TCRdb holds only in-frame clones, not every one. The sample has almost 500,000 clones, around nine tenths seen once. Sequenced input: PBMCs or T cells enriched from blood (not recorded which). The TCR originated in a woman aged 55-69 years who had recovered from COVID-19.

In DNA, the CDR3 is TGCGCCAGCAAGTCCTATTCGCTGACAGACAATGAGCAGTTCTTC. Translated: CASKSYSLTDNEQFF. The chain uses TRBV5-1 and TRBJ2-1; TRBD1 might be the D (5 bases). Germline V gene lookup returns CDR1 SGHRS and CDR2 YFSETQ. The CDR3 runs to 15 residues. V lost 6 bases and J 5 bases, leaving 18 bases between the germline ends.